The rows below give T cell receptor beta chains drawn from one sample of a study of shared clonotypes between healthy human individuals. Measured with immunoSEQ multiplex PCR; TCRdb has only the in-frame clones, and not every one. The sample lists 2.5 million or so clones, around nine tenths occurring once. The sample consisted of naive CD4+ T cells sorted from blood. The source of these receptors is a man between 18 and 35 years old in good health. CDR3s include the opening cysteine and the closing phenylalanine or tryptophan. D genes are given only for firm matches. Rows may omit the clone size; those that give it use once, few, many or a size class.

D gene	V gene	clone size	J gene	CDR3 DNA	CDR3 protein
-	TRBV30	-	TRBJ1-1	TGTGCCTGGAGTGTATCAGGGAAGGCTTTCTTT	CAWSVSGKAFF
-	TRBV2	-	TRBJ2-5	TGTGCCAGCAGTGGGGGTTGGAATAAGGAGACCCAGTACTTC	CASSGGWNKETQYF
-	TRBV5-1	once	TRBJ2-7	TGCGCCAGCAGCTGGCAGGGGTACGAGCAGTACTTC	CASSWQGYEQYF
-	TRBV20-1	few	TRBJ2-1	TGCAGTGCTAAGACAGCAAGAGGGCAGTTCTTC	CSAKTARGQFF
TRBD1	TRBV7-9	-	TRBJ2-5	TGTGCCAGCAGCTATGGGACAGGATCTCAAGAGACCCAGTACTTC	CASSYGTGSQETQYF
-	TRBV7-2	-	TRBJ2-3	TGTGCCAGCAGCCTAAAGGGGGATACGCAGTATTTT	CASSLKGDTQYF
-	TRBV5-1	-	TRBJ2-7	TGCGCCAGCAGCAACACCCTGCAGAGCTACGAGCAGTACTTC	CASSNTLQSYEQYF
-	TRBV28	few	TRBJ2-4	TGTGCCAGCAGTTCTAGCCCAGACATTCAGTACTTC	CASSSSPDIQYF
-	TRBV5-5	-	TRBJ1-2	TGTGCCAGCAGCTTGTCTGACGAACTCTATGGCTACACCTTC	CASSLSDELYGYTF
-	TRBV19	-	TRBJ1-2	TGTGCCAGTAGTACGGAGGGGGTCGGCGGCTACACCTTC	CASSTEGVGGYTF
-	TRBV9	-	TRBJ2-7	TGTGCCAGCAGCGTAGAAAGTGGGGCCTACGAGCAGTACTTC	CASSVESGAYEQYF
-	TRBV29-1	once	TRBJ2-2	TGCAGCGGGATGGGGGGCTCCAACACCGGGGAGCTGTTTTTT	CSGMGGSNTGELFF
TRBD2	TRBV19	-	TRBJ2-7	TGTGCCAGTAGTATAGGTAGCGGGGGTTCCTACGAGCAGTACTTC	CASSIGSGGSYEQYF
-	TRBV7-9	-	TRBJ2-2	TGTGCCAGCAGCGACGACCGACAGAGGACCGTGAACACCGGGGAGCTGTTTTTT	CASSDDRQRTVNTGELFF
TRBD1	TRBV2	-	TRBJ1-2	TGTGCCAGCGGGACAGGGGGTTCCTTCTATGGCTACACCTTC	CASGTGGSFYGYTF
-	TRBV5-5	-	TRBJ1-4	TGTGCCAGCAGCTTGGCCGGGGGATTGACTAATGAAAAACTGTTTTTT	CASSLAGGLTNEKLFF
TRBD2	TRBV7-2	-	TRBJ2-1	TGTGCCAGCAGCTCTCCCCCTGGACTAGCGGTGTACAATGAGCAGTTCTTC	CASSSPPGLAVYNEQFF
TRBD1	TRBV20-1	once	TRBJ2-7	TGCAGTGCCACCTCCGGGACAGGGTGGTTCTTC	CSATSGTGWFF
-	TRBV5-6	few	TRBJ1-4	TGTGCCAGCAGCCCGCCGGGGTTTCCGGATGAAAAACTGTTTTTT	CASSPPGFPDEKLFF
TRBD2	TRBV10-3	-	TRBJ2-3	TGTGCCATCAGTAACGGGACTAGCGGAAGATATACGCAGTATTTT	CAISNGTSGRYTQYF
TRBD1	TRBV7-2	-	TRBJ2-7	TGTGCCAGCAGCTTAGCGTCCGGGACAGGGGCCTACGAGCAGTACTTC	CASSLASGTGAYEQYF
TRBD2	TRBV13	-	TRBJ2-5	TGTGCCAGCAGCTTGAGAACTAGCGACCAAGAGACCCAGTACTTC	CASSLRTSDQETQYF
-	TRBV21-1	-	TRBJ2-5	TGTGCCAGCAGCGACAGGGGCTACCAAGAGACCCAGTACTTC	CASSDRGYQETQYF
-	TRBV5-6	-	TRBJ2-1	TGTGCCAGCTGGTATACTCCCAATGAGCAGTTCTTC	CASWYTPNEQFF
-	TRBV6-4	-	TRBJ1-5	TGTGCCAGCGCCCTTAGCAATCAGCCCCAGCATTTT	CASALSNQPQHF
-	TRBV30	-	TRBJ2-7	TGTGCCTGGAGTGCCGGGTACGAGCAGTACTTC	CAWSAGYEQYF